Given below is one T cell receptor (beta chain) in context. Antigen: not known. With iRepertoire HTBI primers and Arm-PCR of CDR3 regions, TCR beta libraries were built. In TCRdb, the multiplex PCR reads were re-called with MiXCR into one record per CDR3 protein. This sample has hundreds of thousands of distinct CDR3 sequences, with over 15% found just once. The time point is: newly diagnosed GD, antithyroid drugs for less than 3 months. Isolated PBMC RNA provided the starting material for the TCR library. The length of the CDR3 is 12 residues. Per germline, CDR1 SQVTM and CDR2 ANQGSEA. The entry originates in a study of regulatory T cells in long-lasting Graves disease. Findings and caveats of the study: Accuracy was possibly reduced by small sample size.

The data were also submitted as part of a second study, on T cells in Graves' hyperthyroidism and ophthalmopathy. From that paper: The model made its ophthalmopathy prediction, and onset followed a median approximately 7 months later.

The sample was peripheral blood mononuclear cells (PBMCs), taken at new diagnosis, from a patient treated with antithyroid drugs. The receptor was isolated from a middle-aged man with Graves disease. This chain connects TRBV29-1 to TRBJ1-4; 12 nucleotides match TRBD1. CDR3 loop: CGGTGGDEKLFF. Written as DNA, the CDR3 is TGCGGGGGGACAGGGGGCGATGAAAAACTGTTTTTT.